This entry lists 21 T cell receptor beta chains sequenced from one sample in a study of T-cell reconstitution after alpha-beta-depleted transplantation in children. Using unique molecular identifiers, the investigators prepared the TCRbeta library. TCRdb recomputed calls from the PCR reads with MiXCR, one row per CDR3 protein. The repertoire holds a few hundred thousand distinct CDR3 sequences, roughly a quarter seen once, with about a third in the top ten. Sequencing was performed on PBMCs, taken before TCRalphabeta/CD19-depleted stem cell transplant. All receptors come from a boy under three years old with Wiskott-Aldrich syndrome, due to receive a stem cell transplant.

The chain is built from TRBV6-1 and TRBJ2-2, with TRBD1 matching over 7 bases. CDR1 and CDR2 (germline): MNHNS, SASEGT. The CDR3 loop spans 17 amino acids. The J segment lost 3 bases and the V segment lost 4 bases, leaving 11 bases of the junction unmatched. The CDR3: CASSVRRGFQDTGELFF. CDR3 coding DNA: TGTGCCAGCAGTGTCCGCAGGGGGTTTCAGGACACCGGGGAGCTGTTTTTT.

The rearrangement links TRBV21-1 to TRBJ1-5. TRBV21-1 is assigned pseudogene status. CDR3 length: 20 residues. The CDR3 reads CASSKEVLVRTDNSNQPQHF. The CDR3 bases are TGTGCCAGCAGCAAAGAGGTTTTAGTTAGGACGGATAATAGCAATCAGCCCCAGCATTTT.

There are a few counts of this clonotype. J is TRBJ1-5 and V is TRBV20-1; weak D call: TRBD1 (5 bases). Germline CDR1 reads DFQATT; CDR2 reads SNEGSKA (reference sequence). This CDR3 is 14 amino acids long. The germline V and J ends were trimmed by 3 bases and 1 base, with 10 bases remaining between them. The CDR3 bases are TGCAGTGCTAGTGGAGGGACCAGCAATCAGCCCCAGCATTTT. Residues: CSASGGTSNQPQHF.

CDR3: CATTRQPRYNEQFF. For the CDR3, the DNA is TGTGCCACCACCCGACAGCCTAGGTACAATGAGCAGTTCTTC. The rearrangement uses TRBV28 and TRBJ2-1; possible D gene TRBD1, 5 bases. This CDR3 region has 14 residues. Germline V gives CDR1 MDHEN, CDR2 SYDVKM. The V end lost 10 bases, the J end lost 4 bases, and 17 bases lay between the germline ends.

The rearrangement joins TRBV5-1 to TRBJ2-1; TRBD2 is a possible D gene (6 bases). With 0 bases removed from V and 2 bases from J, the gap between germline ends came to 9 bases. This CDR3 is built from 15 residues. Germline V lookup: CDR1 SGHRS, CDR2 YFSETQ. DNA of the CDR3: TGCGCCAGCAGCTTGGCGGGAGACGCCTACAATGAGCAGTTCTTC. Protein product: CASSLAGDAYNEQFF.

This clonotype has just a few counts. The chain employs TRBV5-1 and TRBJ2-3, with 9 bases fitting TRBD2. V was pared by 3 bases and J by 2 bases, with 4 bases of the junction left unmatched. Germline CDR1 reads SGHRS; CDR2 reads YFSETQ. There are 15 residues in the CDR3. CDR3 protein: CASSSGLANTDTQYF. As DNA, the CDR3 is TGCGCCAGCAGCTCGGGACTAGCTAACACAGATACGCAGTATTTT.

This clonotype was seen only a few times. CDR3 amino acids: CSGSGVTDTQYF. The CDR3 DNA sequence: TGCAGCGGTAGCGGGGTCACAGATACGCAGTATTTT. V is TRBV29-1 and J is TRBJ2-3; TRBD2 agrees at 8 bases. The junction had 2 bases not matched to a gene; V was cut back by 7 bases and J by 2 bases. The germline V gene encodes CDR1 SQVTM and CDR2 ANQGSEA. This CDR3 has 12 residues.

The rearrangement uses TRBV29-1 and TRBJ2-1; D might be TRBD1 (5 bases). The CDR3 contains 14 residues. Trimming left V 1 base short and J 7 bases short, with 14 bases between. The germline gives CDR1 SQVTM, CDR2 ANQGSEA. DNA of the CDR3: TGCAGCGTTGAAGGGGCAGGGATTTTAAATGAGCAGTTCTTC. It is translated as CSVEGAGILNEQFF.

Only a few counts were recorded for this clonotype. The CDR3 protein is CASSLGPGTGYTF. In DNA, the CDR3 is TGTGCCAGCAGTTTGGGCCCCGGGACCGGCTACACCTTC. V usage is TRBV27 and J usage is TRBJ1-2, with a possible D match to TRBD1 (5 bases). The CDR3 spans 13 residues. With 3 bases removed from V and 8 bases from J, the gap between germline ends came to 13 bases. CDR1 is MNHEY, CDR2 SMNVEV, per germline (reference sequence).

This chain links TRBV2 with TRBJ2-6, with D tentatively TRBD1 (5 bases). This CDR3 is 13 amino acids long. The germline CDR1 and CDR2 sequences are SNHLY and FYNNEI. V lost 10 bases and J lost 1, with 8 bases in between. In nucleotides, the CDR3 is TGTGCCACCAGGGTGTCTGGGGCCAACGTCCTGACTTTC. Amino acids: CATRVSGANVLTF. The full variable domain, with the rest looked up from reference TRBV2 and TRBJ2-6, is EPEVTQTPSHQVTQMGQEVILRCVPISNHLYFYWYRQILGQKVEFLVSFYNNEISEKSEIFDDQFSVERPDGSNFTLKIRSTKLEDSAMYFCATRVSGANVLTFGAGSRLTVL.

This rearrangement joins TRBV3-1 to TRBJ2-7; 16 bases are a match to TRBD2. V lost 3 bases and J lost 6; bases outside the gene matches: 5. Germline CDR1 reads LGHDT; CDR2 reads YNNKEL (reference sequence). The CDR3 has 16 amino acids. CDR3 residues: CASSQGLAGGVAEQYF. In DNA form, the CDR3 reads TGTGCCAGCAGCCAGGGACTAGCGGGAGGGGTGGCCGAGCAGTACTTC.

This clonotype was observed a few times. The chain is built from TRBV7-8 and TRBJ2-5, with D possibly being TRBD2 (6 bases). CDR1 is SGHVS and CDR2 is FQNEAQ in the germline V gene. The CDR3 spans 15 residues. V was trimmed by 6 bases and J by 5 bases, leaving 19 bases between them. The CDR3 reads CASRENGVRGETQYF. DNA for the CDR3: TGTGCCAGCAGGGAGAACGGCGTTCGGGGGGAGACCCAGTACTTC.

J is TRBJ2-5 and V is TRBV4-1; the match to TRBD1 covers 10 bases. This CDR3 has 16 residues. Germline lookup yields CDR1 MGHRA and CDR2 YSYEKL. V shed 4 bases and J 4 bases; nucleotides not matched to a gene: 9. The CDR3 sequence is CASSRDRGQGAETQYF. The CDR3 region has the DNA TGCGCCAGCAGCCGAGACAGGGGGCAAGGTGCAGAGACCCAGTACTTC.

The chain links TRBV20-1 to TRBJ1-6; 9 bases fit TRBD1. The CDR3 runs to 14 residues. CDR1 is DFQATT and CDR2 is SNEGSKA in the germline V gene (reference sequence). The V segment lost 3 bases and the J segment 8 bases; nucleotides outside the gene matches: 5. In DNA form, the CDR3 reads TGCAGTGCTAGCCCCACAGGGGGCTATTCACCCCTCCACTTT. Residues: CSASPTGGYSPLHF.

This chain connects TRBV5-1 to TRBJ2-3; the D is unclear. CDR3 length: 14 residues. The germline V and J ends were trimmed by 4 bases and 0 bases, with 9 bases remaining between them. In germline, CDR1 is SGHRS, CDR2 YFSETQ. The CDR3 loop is CASSQSASTDTQYF. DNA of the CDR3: TGCGCCAGCAGCCAGTCCGCTAGCACAGATACGCAGTATTTT.

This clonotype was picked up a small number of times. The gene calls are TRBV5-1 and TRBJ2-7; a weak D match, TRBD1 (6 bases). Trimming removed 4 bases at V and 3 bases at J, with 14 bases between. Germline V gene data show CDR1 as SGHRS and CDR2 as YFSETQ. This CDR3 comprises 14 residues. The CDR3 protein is CASSATGRGYEQYF. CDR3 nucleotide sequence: TGCGCCAGCAGCGCGACAGGACGCGGCTACGAGCAGTACTTC.

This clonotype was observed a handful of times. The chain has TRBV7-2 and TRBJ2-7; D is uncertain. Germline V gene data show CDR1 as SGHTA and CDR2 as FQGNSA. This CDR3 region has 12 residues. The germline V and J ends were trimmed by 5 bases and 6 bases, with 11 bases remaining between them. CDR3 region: CASSPQPREQYF. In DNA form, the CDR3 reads TGTGCCAGCAGCCCTCAACCCCGCGAGCAGTACTTC.

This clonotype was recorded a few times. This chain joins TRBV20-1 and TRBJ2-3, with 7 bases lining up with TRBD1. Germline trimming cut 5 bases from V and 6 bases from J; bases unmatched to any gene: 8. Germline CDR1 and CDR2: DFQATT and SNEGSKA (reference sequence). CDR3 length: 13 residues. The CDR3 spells CSAADRVADTQYF. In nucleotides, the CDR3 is TGCAGTGCTGCCGACAGGGTGGCGGATACGCAGTATTTT.

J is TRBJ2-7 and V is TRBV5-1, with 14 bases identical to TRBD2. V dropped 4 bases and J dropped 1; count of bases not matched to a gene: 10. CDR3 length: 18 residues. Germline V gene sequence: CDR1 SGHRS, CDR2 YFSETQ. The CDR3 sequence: CASSRGLAGGLHSYEQYF. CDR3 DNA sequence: TGCGCCAGCAGCCGTGGACTAGCGGGAGGCCTACATTCCTACGAGCAGTACTTC.

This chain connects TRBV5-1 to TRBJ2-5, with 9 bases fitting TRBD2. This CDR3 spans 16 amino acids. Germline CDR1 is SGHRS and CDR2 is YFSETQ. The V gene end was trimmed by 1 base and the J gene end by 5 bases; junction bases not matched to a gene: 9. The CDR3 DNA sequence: TGCGCCAGCAGCTTGAAGGGTAGCGGGAGTTGGGAGACCCAGTACTTC. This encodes CASSLKGSGSWETQYF.

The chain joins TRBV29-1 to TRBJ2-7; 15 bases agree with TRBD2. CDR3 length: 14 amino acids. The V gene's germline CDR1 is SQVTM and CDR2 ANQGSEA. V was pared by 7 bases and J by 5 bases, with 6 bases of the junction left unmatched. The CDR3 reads CSANGLAGGDEQYF. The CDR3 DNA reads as TGCAGCGCCAATGGACTAGCGGGAGGGGACGAGCAGTACTTC.